This paragraph covers one T cell receptor (beta chain) sequence. The sample belongs to a study of blood T cell repertoires in COVID-19. Overall study: Samples of COVID-19 (acute and convalescent) were obtained from the United States, Italy and Spain. In each case, the material was cDNA or gDNA derived from T cells, B-cell-depleted T cells, or PBMCs.

The study recruited people aged roughly 18 to 100 years across 24 US areas. Participants had their cohort set by participant-reported clinical history. Trimming at V came to 0 bases and at J to 3 bases, leaving 4 bases not matched to a gene. CDR1 and CDR2 from the germline V gene are KGHSH and LQKENI. This CDR3 has 16 residues. Assay: immunoSEQ multiplex PCR; the TCRdb copy retains only in-frame clones and omits some. This sample has 300,000 to 400,000 clones; 85% occur once, and the top ten carry around 2%. The chain recombines TRBV18 with TRBJ2-1; 8 bases map to TRBD2. Sequenced material: PBMCs or T cells enriched from blood (not recorded which). The origin of this receptor is a woman aged 25-40 years who had been exposed to COVID-19. This chain's CDR3 is CASSPPSGKDYNEQFF. The CDR3 region has the DNA TGTGCCAGCTCACCACCTAGCGGGAAGGACTACAATGAGCAGTTCTTC.